This T cell receptor (beta chain) was documented in a study of blood T cell repertoires in COVID-19 (TCRdb year 2020). Regarding the research as a whole: Samples from collaborators originated in the United States, Italy and Spain and spanned both the acute and convalescent phases of COVID-19. The repertoires were released in a freely available public database intended as a resource for research on the immune response to SARS-CoV-2. Where available, HLA class I and class II types were obtained from metadata supplied by the sample provider rather than from assay-based typing. The samples were drawn from two sources: the first 160 participants of the ongoing ImmuneRACE study, and 950 to 1,500 subjects contributed by 6 global collaborators. The prospective study material was composed of cDNA or gDNA derived from T cells, B-cell-depleted T cells, or PBMCs. Deeply sampled blood TCRbeta repertoires from subjects exposed to, actively infected with, or recovered from COVID-19 were included in the dataset. Sample metadata almost always included a de-identified subject ID, COVID-19 status, age in years and sex. Overall study outcomes, separate from this receptor: How much clinical and demographic metadata was included differed by source and by participant, and the metadata was provided uncurated.

The CDR3 numbers 14 residues from cysteine through phenylalanine. Only CDR3 DNA is held: 42 bases, read in frame from base 1. Per the germline V gene (reference sequence), SEHNR is the CDR1 and FQNEAQ is the CDR2. Clipping removes 5 bases from V and 3 bases from J, with 6 as the unmatched junction base count. The immunoSEQ Assay, a bias-controlled multiplex PCR, was used to amplify TCRbeta CDR3 regions from genomic DNA. The original pipeline was this. The number of nucleated cells in each sample was estimated by amplification of reference gene primers within the assay. Sequence reads were collapsed and filtered to measure the absolute abundance of every unique TCRbeta CDR3 rearrangement. For each sample, productive Simpson clonality was calculated as the square root of Simpson's diversity index over productive rearrangements. The table was pulled from immuneACCESS by TCRdb, which kept in-frame rearrangements only. Such tables lose some clones; where checked, under half of the loss comes from unresolved V genes, and the rest has no known cause. V and J calls and clone size are copied from that table; D and trimming were computed from the DNA. This sample comprises 150,000 to 200,000 clones, roughly 90% of them detected only once. In total, the top ten clones hold roughly 8.8% of the sample.

Enrolling through a virtual design, the prospective study's participants ranged in age from roughly 18 to 90 years and lived across roughly 24 United States geographic areas. In the prospective study, cohorts were assigned on the basis of participant-reported clinical history obtained from a screening survey and a study questionnaire. For ImmuneRACE Cohort 3, a participant was defined as recovered based on two consecutive negative NP/OP PCR tests, clearance by a healthcare professional, or resolution of symptoms. Each participant in the prospective study had whole blood, serum and a nasopharyngeal or oropharyngeal swab collected by mobile phlebotomists. Over a roughly 2-month period, participants in the prospective study had the option of providing additional blood draws and questionnaires. Before DNA extraction, prospective study blood samples were shipped either frozen or at room temperature.

About this clone: The specificity of this receptor is unknown. One base away there is no much larger clone; base qualities are not given.

The sequence was obtained from a woman aged 18-35 years who had recovered from COVID-19. Recombination joined TRBV7-9 with TRBJ2-7, with TRBD1 matching 8 junction bases. The sample consisted of PBMCs or T cells enriched from blood (not recorded which). The CDR3 region: CASSPPTGDYEQYF. The sequenced DNA: TGTGCCAGCAGCCCTCCGACAGGGGACTACGAGCAGTACTTC.